The 28 T cell receptor beta chains below all came from one sample that was sequenced in a study of beta chain features in type 1 diabetes. The whole isolated RNA underwent reverse transcription, so sequencing captured expressed TCRB transcripts. Assay used: immunoSEQ multiplex PCR; TCRdb lists only in-frame clones, some missing. The sample consists of roughly 60,000 clones, about 55% of them appearing once. Input material: Tregs from blood. The receptors were gathered from a woman aged 18 to 35 in good health.

The chain uses TRBV11-3 and TRBJ2-1; D ambiguous. The CDR3 extends over 11 amino acids. V lost 2 bases and J 8 bases, leaving 4 bases between the germline ends. CDR1 is SGHNT, CDR2 YENEEA, per germline. The CDR3 spells CASSLIYEQFF. CDR3 coding DNA: TGTGCCAGCAGCTTAATCTATGAGCAGTTCTTC.

The gene calls are TRBV2 and TRBJ1-1, with D possibly matching TRBD1 (5 bases). Germline CDR1 and CDR2: SNHLY and FYNNEI. Trimming stripped 7 bases from V and 4 bases from J, with 13 bases between. CDR3 length equals 13 residues. The CDR3 protein is CASTEGRGTEAFF. CDR3 coding DNA: TGTGCCAGCACGGAGGGTAGGGGCACTGAAGCTTTCTTT.

The table lists this clone with a few counts. The chain uses TRBV19 and TRBJ2-5; 9 nucleotides line up with TRBD2. V trimming: 3 bases; J trimming: 1 base; junction bases outside the gene matches: 3. Germline V gives CDR1 LNHDA, CDR2 SQIVND (reference sequence). There are 15 residues in the CDR3. DNA of the CDR3: TGTGCCAGTAGTATGGGACTAGCAATCCAAGAGACCCAGTACTTC. This translates into CASSMGLAIQETQYF. The full variable domain, its missing parts supplied by reference TRBV19 and TRBJ2-5, is DGGITQSPKYLFRKEGQNVTLSCEQNLNHDAMYWYRQDPGQGLRLIYYSQIVNDFQKGDIAEGYSVSREKKESFPLTVTSAQKNPTAFYLCASSMGLAIQETQYFGPGTRLLVL.

The gene calls are TRBV30 and TRBJ2-4; TRBD1 might be the D (6 bases). Germline assignment: CDR1 GTSNPN and CDR2 SVGIG (reference sequence). This CDR3 comprises 14 residues. Trimming took 0 bases from V and 6 from J, leaving 12 bases between them. CDR3 DNA sequence: TGTGCCTGGAGTGTGAGTGGGGGCTTAAACATTCAGTACTTC. Translating gives CAWSVSGGLNIQYF.

The J gene is TRBJ2-7, the V gene TRBV9; 7 positions agree with TRBD1. This CDR3 spans 16 amino acids. V lost 0 bases to trimming and J lost 3 bases; unmatched junction nucleotides: 9. Germline V lookup: CDR1 SGDLS, CDR2 YYNGEE. For the CDR3, the DNA is TGTGCCAGCAGCGTAGCCCCCGGGACAGAGTTCTACGAGCAGTACTTC. It translates to CASSVAPGTEFYEQYF.

CDR3 protein: CASSRQQDTQYF. CDR3 bases: TGCGCCAGCAGCCGACAACAGGATACGCAGTATTTT. The gene calls are TRBV5-1 and TRBJ2-3; no reliable D call. The V end was cut by 4 bases, the J end by 6 bases, with 9 bases between. Germline V gene sequence: CDR1 SGHRS, CDR2 YFSETQ. CDR3 length: 12 residues. Complete variable domain (other parts from reference TRBV5-1 and TRBJ2-3): KAGVTQTPRYLIKTRGQQVTLSCSPISGHRSVSWYQQTPGQGLQFLFEYFSETQRNKGNFPGRFSGRQFSNSRSEMNVSTLELGDSALYLCASSRQQDTQYFGPGTRLTVL.

The rearrangement links TRBV4-2 to TRBJ2-6, with a weak D call TRBD2 (7 bases). Per the germline V gene, CDR1 is LGHNA and CDR2 is YNFKEQ. V was clipped by 0 bases and J by 1 base, with 13 bases between them. CDR3 length equals 18 residues. In DNA, the CDR3 is TGTGCCAGCAGCCAAGATAGAGGGGGGGAATCTGGGGCCAACGTCCTGACTTTC. Amino acid sequence: CASSQDRGGESGANVLTF.

The chain has TRBV5-1 and TRBJ1-5; D is perhaps TRBD1 (6 bases). V was pared by 0 bases and J by 2 bases, with 12 bases between. The germline V gene encodes CDR1 SGHRS and CDR2 YFSETQ. The CDR3 extends over 16 amino acids. The CDR3 nucleotides are TGCGCCAGCAGCTTGGGTGCGGGGGCAGGCAATCAGCCCCAGCATTTT. Residues: CASSLGAGAGNQPQHF.

The chain links TRBV29-1 to TRBJ1-1; TRBD1 is a possible D gene (6 bases). The V gene's germline CDR1 is SQVTM and CDR2 ANQGSEA. This CDR3 is 12 amino acids long. V lost 6 bases, J lost 3 bases, and 11 bases lay in between. Here the CDR3 reads CSVFTGYTEAFF. DNA of the CDR3: TGCAGCGTATTCACAGGGTACACTGAAGCTTTCTTT.

The rearrangement joins TRBV29-1 to TRBJ2-3; TRBD2 matches 9 bases. After removal of 4 bases from V and 4 bases from J, the junction contained 3 bases not matched to a gene. The germline gives CDR1 SQVTM, CDR2 ANQGSEA. The CDR3 is 13 amino acids. The CDR3 DNA follows: TGCAGCGTTGGCGGCGGGGGGGCAGATACGCAGTATTTT. Amino acid sequence: CSVGGGGADTQYF.

CDR3 loop: CASSLGPGPQHF. In nucleotides, the CDR3 is TGTGCCAGCAGCTTAGGCCCGGGGCCCCAGCATTTT. V and J are TRBV7-9 and TRBJ1-5; the D is unclear. The V gene's germline CDR1 is SEHNR and CDR2 FQNEAQ (reference sequence). The CDR3 is made up of 12 amino acids. Trimming took off 1 base at V and 9 bases at J, with 7 bases between the two ends.

This clone was detected only a few times. The rearrangement uses TRBV23-1 and TRBJ1-2; D is possibly TRBD1 (5 bases). TRBV23-1 is marked as an open reading frame, function uncertain. Between the trimmed V and J ends, which lost 3 bases and 2 bases, there was a span of 13 bases. The CDR3 loop spans 15 amino acids. Written as DNA, the CDR3 is TGCGCCAGCAGTCATCAGACTCCAGGGAACTATGGCTACACCTTC. It specifies CASSHQTPGNYGYTF.

The chain is built from TRBV18 and TRBJ2-3; D may be TRBD2 (6 bases). Trimming removed 3 bases at V and 2 bases at J, with 12 bases between. The CDR3 runs 15 residues. The germline CDR1 and CDR2 sequences are KGHSH and LQKENI. The CDR3 region has the DNA TGTGCCAGCTCACCTCTTAGGACTAACACAGATACGCAGTATTTT. It is translated as CASSPLRTNTDTQYF.

This clone has just a few counts. The CDR3 coding sequence is TGTGCCAGCAGCTTGGTCGGGGGTCACTTGTTAGGCTACACCTTC. This codes for CASSLVGGHLLGYTF. This chain joins TRBV5-4 and TRBJ1-2; D is possibly TRBD1 (5 bases). V lost 0 bases and J 8 bases, leaving 17 bases between the germline ends. The CDR3 covers 15 residues. CDR1 is SGHNT and CDR2 is YYREEE in the germline V gene (reference sequence).

The chain carries TRBV5-1 and TRBJ1-2; 7 bases match TRBD1. The CDR3 covers 13 residues. Germline V lookup: CDR1 SGHRS, CDR2 YFSETQ. V trimming: 2 bases; J trimming: 4 bases; junction bases outside the gene matches: 2. CDR3 amino acids: CASSFRDSYGYTF. CDR3 in DNA: TGCGCCAGCAGCTTTAGGGACAGCTATGGCTACACCTTC.

This clone has more than one count but fewer than ten. The genes are TRBV5-6 and TRBJ1-1, with D maybe TRBD1 (5 bases). In germline, CDR1 is SGHDT, CDR2 YYEEEE. CDR3 size: 15 residues. Trimming took off 7 bases at V and 0 bases at J, with 16 bases between the two ends. CDR3 DNA sequence: TGTGCCAGCGGTCCCTATAGGGGATTGAACACTGAAGCTTTCTTT. It is translated as CASGPYRGLNTEAFF. Using reference TRBV5-6 and TRBJ1-1 for the parts outside the CDR3, the full variable domain is DAGVTQSPTHLIKTRGQQVTLRCSPKSGHDTVSWYQQALGQGPQFIFQYYEEEERQRGNFPDRFSGHQFPNYSSELNVNALLLGDSALYLCASGPYRGLNTEAFFGQGTRLTVV.

J is TRBJ1-4 and V is TRBV6-5; a possible D gene is TRBD1 (5 bases). Trimming cost V 6 bases and J 8 bases, with 13 bases left between them. The CDR3 totals 13 residues. CDR1 and CDR2 from the germline V gene are MNHEY and SVGAGI. CDR3 loop: CASSSGRWEKLFF. In DNA form, the CDR3 reads TGTGCCAGCAGCTCAGGGAGGTGGGAAAAACTGTTTTTT.

The chain employs TRBV5-4 and TRBJ2-5; D gene ambiguous. Germline-derived CDR1 and CDR2 are SGHNT and YYREEE (reference sequence). Trimming stripped 3 bases from V and 0 bases from J, with 3 bases between. The CDR3 is made up of 12 amino acids. The CDR3 here is CASSSYQETQYF. The CDR3 nucleotides read TGTGCCAGCAGCTCTTACCAAGAGACCCAGTACTTC.

This clone occurred a few times. The genes are TRBV6-6 and TRBJ2-1, with a possible D match to TRBD2 (5 bases). This CDR3 comprises 12 residues. The V and J ends lost 7 bases and 8 bases respectively, with 12 bases between them. CDR1 is MNHNY, CDR2 SVGAGI, per germline (reference sequence). The CDR3 spells CASMGRWDEQFF. The CDR3 DNA sequence: TGTGCCAGCATGGGGAGATGGGATGAGCAGTTCTTC.

J is TRBJ2-7 and V is TRBV11-2, with TRBD2 matching over 8 bases. CDR3 length equals 17 residues. With 1 base clipped from V and 4 bases from J, the junction kept 12 bases outside the gene matches. CDR1 is SGHAT, CDR2 FQNNGV, per germline. The CDR3 region has the DNA TGTGCCAGCAGCTTAGCGTGGGGAGCGGGAGAAGTGTACGAGCAGTACTTC. This translates into CASSLAWGAGEVYEQYF.

The J gene is TRBJ2-3, the V gene TRBV5-1; 9 bases map to TRBD2. Germline V gene data show CDR1 as SGHRS and CDR2 as YFSETQ. After removal of 4 bases from V and 3 bases from J, the junction contained 6 bases not matched to a gene. The CDR3 is 15 residues long. The CDR3 DNA sequence: TGCGCCAGCAGCACGTTAGCGGGAGTAACAGATACGCAGTATTTT. Translation gives CASSTLAGVTDTQYF.

The V call is TRBV13, the J call TRBJ2-3; D uncertain. Looked up from germline, CDR1 is PRHDT and CDR2 is FYEKMQ (reference sequence). V shed 2 bases and J shed 0 bases, with 6 bases lying between them. The CDR3 has 14 amino acids. The CDR3 sequence: CASSLMRSTDTQYF. For the CDR3, the DNA is TGTGCCAGCAGCTTAATGAGGAGCACAGATACGCAGTATTTT.

This clone was detected only once. The rearrangement links TRBV10-3 to TRBJ2-7; 7 positions match TRBD1. Trimming removed 0 bases from V and 5 bases from J; junction bases left unmatched: 13. The CDR3 has 17 residues. The germline V gene encodes CDR1 ENHRY and CDR2 SYGVKD. DNA of the CDR3: TGTGCCATCAGTGAGTCCCCCTTAACACAGGGGATCCACGAGCAGTACTTC. This codes for CAISESPLTQGIHEQYF.

The chain recombines TRBV7-9 with TRBJ2-1; perhaps TRBD2 as D (6 bases). Germline CDR1 reads SEHNR; CDR2 reads FQNEAQ (reference sequence). This CDR3 is built from 14 residues. Trimming took off 1 base at V and 7 bases at J, with 11 bases between the two ends. The CDR3 DNA reads TGTGCCAGCAGCTTAGTTGCGACTAGTAATGAGCAGTTCTTC. Encoded protein: CASSLVATSNEQFF.

V gene TRBV5-1 combines with J gene TRBJ2-1; a weak D match, TRBD1 (6 bases). CDR3 length equals 14 residues. V lost 7 bases to trimming and J lost 8 bases, with 19 bases between them. The V gene's germline CDR1 is SGHRS and CDR2 YFSETQ. The CDR3, as DNA: TGCGCCAGCGAGGAAGGGGGAGTACCCGATGAGCAGTTCTTC. Amino acids: CASEEGGVPDEQFF. The variable domain in full, completed from reference TRBV5-1 and TRBJ2-1, reads KAGVTQTPRYLIKTRGQQVTLSCSPISGHRSVSWYQQTPGQGLQFLFEYFSETQRNKGNFPGRFSGRQFSNSRSEMNVSTLELGDSALYLCASEEGGVPDEQFFGPGTRLTVL.

This chain connects TRBV29-1 to TRBJ1-2; D is possibly TRBD1 (5 bases). Deletions cut 6 bases from V and 6 bases from J, with 17 bases between. CDR3 length: 13 amino acids. Germline lookup yields CDR1 SQVTM and CDR2 ANQGSEA. The CDR3 spells CSVLRAQGDGYTF. The CDR3 DNA is TGCAGCGTCCTCAGGGCCCAGGGCGATGGCTACACCTTC.

V gene TRBV5-4 combines with J gene TRBJ2-6; 8 bases line up with TRBD2. In germline, CDR1 is SGHNT, CDR2 YYREEE (reference sequence). The trim removed 0 bases at V and 2 bases at J, leaving 1 base unmatched. The CDR3 is 16 amino acids. The CDR3 loop is CASSLGGRPGANVLTF. The DNA for the CDR3 is TGTGCCAGCAGCTTGGGCGGGAGGCCTGGGGCCAACGTCCTGACTTTC. Filled out from reference TRBV5-4 and TRBJ2-6, the complete variable domain reads ETGVTQSPTHLIKTRGQQVTLRCSSQSGHNTVSWYQQALGQGPQFIFQYYREEENGRGNFPPRFSGLQFPNYSSELNVNALELDDSALYLCASSLGGRPGANVLTFGAGSRLTVL.

This clone was observed a few times. V gene TRBV7-6 combines with J gene TRBJ2-2; D is ambiguous. There are 13 residues in the CDR3. Germline CDR1 is SGHVS and CDR2 is FNYEAQ. Trimming shortened V by 4 bases and J by 6 bases, and 9 bases separated the two germline ends. The CDR3 bases are TGTGCCAGCAGCTCCCAGGCCGCCGGGGAGCTGTTTTTT. Amino acid sequence: CASSSQAAGELFF.